Included here is one T cell receptor (beta chain) sequence, with context. Sequenced by immunoSEQ multiplex PCR; TCRdb stores in-frame clones only, minus some. Here the sample spans around 72,000 clones, roughly 91% being singletons. This entry is derived from a study of T cell changes during pregnancy in multiple sclerosis. The V gene end was trimmed by 3 bases and the J gene end by 5 bases; junction bases not matched to a gene: 7. This CDR3 is built from 15 residues. Germline V lookup: CDR1 SGDLS, CDR2 YYNGEE. This clonotype was obtained from a female donor in good health, enrolled as a control in a pregnancy study. The chain couples TRBV9 to TRBJ2-7; 11 bases agree with TRBD2. The material sequenced was peripheral blood, taken in the third trimester of pregnancy. CDR3 coding DNA: TGTGCCAGCAGCGATAGACTAGCGGGGTTTGACGAGCAGTACTTC. This encodes CASSDRLAGFDEQYF.